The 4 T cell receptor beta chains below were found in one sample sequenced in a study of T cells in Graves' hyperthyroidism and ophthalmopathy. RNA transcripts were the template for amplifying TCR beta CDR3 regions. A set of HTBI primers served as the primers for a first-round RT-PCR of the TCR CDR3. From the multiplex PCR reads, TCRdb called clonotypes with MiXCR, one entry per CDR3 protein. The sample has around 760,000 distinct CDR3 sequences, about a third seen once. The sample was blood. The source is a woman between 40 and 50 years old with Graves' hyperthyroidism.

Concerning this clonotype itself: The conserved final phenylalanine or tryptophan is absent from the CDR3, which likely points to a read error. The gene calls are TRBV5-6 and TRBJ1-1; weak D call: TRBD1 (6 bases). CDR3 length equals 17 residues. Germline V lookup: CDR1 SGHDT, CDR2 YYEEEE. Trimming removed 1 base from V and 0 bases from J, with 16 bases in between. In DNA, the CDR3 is TGTGCCAGCAGCTTGTTTTGGGAGAGGGACATGAACACTGAAGCTTTCCTT. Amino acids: CASSLFWERDMNTEAFL.

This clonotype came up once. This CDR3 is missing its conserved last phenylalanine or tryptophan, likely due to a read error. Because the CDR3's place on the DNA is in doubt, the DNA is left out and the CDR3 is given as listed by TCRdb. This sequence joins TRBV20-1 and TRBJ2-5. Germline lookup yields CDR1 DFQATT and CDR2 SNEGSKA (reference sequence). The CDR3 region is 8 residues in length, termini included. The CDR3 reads CSARAQNT.

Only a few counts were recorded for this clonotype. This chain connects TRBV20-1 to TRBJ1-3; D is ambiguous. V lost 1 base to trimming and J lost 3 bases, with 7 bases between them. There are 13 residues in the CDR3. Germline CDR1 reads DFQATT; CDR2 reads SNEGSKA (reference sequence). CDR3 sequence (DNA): TGCAGTGCTAGAGGCCCTTATGGAAACACCATATATTTT. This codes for CSARGPYGNTIYF.

CDR3 region: CASSSGGWGANTEAFF. CDR3 nucleotides: TGTGCCAGCAGTTCCGGGGGTTGGGGGGCGAACACTGAAGCTTTCTTT. The chain has TRBV28 and TRBJ1-1; tentative D call: TRBD1 (6 bases). Trimming shortened V by 4 bases and J by 1 base, and 16 bases separated the two germline ends. Germline V gives CDR1 MDHEN, CDR2 SYDVKM. The CDR3 consists of 16 residues.